Following are 17 T cell receptor beta chains from one sample sequenced in a study of T cell responses to AZD1222 COVID-19 vaccine. TCRdb keeps only in-frame clones here, not all; method: immunoSEQ multiplex PCR. The sample consists of about 120,000 clones, roughly 90% of them appearing once. Specimen: peripheral blood, collected on day 0 of AZD1222 vaccination. These receptors all stem from an adult in good health.

V is TRBV13 and J is TRBJ2-7, with TRBD1 matching 8 bases. Per the germline V gene, CDR1 is PRHDT and CDR2 is FYEKMQ (reference sequence). Trimming removed 5 bases from V and 3 bases from J; junction bases left unmatched: 9. The CDR3 spans 15 residues. CDR3 sequence (DNA): TGTGCCAGCAGCCCCATTGGACAGGGACGCTACGAGCAGTACTTC. The encoded protein is CASSPIGQGRYEQYF. Filled out from reference TRBV13 and TRBJ2-7, the complete variable domain reads AAGVIQSPRHLIKEKRETATLKCYPIPRHDTVYWYQQGPGQDPQFLISFYEKMQSDKGSIPDRFSAQQFSDYHSELNMSSLELGDSALYFCASSPIGQGRYEQYFGPGTRLTVT.

The gene calls are TRBV11-1 and TRBJ1-1; no reliable D call. Trimming removed 8 bases from V and 0 bases from J, with 10 bases in between. This CDR3 is 13 amino acids long. From germline, CDR1 is SGHAT and CDR2 FQDESV (reference sequence). CDR3 coding DNA: TGTGCCAGCCGGGAGGTCATGAACACTGAAGCTTTCTTT. It translates to CASREVMNTEAFF.

The chain is built from TRBV6-5 and TRBJ1-2, with TRBD1 as a possible D gene (5 bases). V lost 4 bases and J lost 5, with 14 bases in between. CDR1 and CDR2 from the germline V gene are MNHEY and SVGAGI. The CDR3 loop spans 14 amino acids. DNA for the CDR3: TGTGCCAGCAGTTCCCTGGGCAGGGAGTATGGCTACACCTTC. Translated, it gives CASSSLGREYGYTF.

V gene TRBV6-5 combines with J gene TRBJ1-5, with 10 bases matching TRBD1. Germline CDR1 MNHEY, CDR2 SVGAGI. CDR3 length: 15 amino acids. The trim removed 5 bases at V and 4 bases at J, leaving 5 bases unmatched. CDR3 nucleotide sequence: TGTGCCAGCAGTAGAAGGACAGGGGGTAATCAGCCCCAGCATTTT. Encoded protein: CASSRRTGGNQPQHF.

This clone came up once. The V call is TRBV3-1 (or the pseudogene TRBV3-2), the J call TRBJ2-1; 7 nucleotides line up with TRBD2. The CDR3 length is 16 residues. With 5 bases clipped from V and 0 bases from J, the junction kept 7 bases outside the gene matches. Per germline, CDR1 LGHDT and CDR2 YNNKEL (reference sequence). The CDR3 sequence is CASSELAMSSYNEQFF. The DNA of the CDR3 is TGTGCCAGCAGCGAACTAGCGATGAGCTCCTACAATGAGCAGTTCTTC.

This clone was observed a handful of times. The chain carries TRBV7-2 and TRBJ1-2; D is unresolved. V was shortened by 0 bases and J by 7 bases, with 12 bases between the two germline ends. This CDR3 is 14 amino acids long. Looked up from germline, CDR1 is SGHTA and CDR2 is FQGNSA. The CDR3 DNA follows: TGTGCCAGCAGCTTAGCAGGGTCCGGGCTTGGCTACACCTTC. The encoded protein is CASSLAGSGLGYTF.

The genes are TRBV5-4 and TRBJ2-3; TRBD2 agrees at 8 bases. This CDR3 is 16 amino acids long. The V gene end was trimmed by 0 bases and the J gene end by 5 bases; junction bases not matched to a gene: 8. Looked up from germline, CDR1 is SGHNT and CDR2 is YYREEE (reference sequence). CDR3 loop: CASSLEDSGNLDTQYF. The CDR3 region has the DNA TGTGCCAGCAGCTTGGAAGATAGCGGGAATCTAGATACGCAGTATTTT.

The rearrangement joins TRBV13 to TRBJ2-1; D is undetermined. Germline V lookup: CDR1 PRHDT, CDR2 FYEKMQ (reference sequence). V was trimmed by 5 bases and J by 3 bases, leaving 5 bases between them. CDR3 size: 12 residues. CDR3 bases: TGTGCCAGCAGCACCCTCTACAATGAGCAGTTCTTC. Protein sequence: CASSTLYNEQFF.

The chain links TRBV29-1 to TRBJ1-2, with 9 bases aligning to TRBD1. The CDR3 runs to 14 residues. V lost 7 bases to trimming and J lost 2 bases; unmatched junction nucleotides: 8. CDR1 and CDR2 from the germline V gene are SQVTM and ANQGSEA. The CDR3 DNA follows: TGCAGCGCCATAACAGGGGGCCGGAACTATGGCTACACCTTC. This gives the protein CSAITGGRNYGYTF.

The chain recombines TRBV6-4 with TRBJ1-1; 8 nucleotides line up with TRBD1. Unmatched junction bases numbered 15, after V lost 10 bases and J lost 5 bases. The CDR3 runs to 15 residues. The V gene's germline CDR1 is MRHNA and CDR2 SNTAGT. CDR3 sequence: CAIIGTGESKTEAFF. CDR3 in DNA: TGTGCCATCATCGGGACAGGAGAATCGAAGACTGAAGCTTTCTTT.

DNA for the CDR3: TGTGCCAGCAGCGTAGAACTAGCGGTAGGCACAGATACGCAGTATTTT. This codes for CASSVELAVGTDTQYF. This chain links TRBV9 with TRBJ2-3, with 8 bases fitting TRBD2. In germline, CDR1 is SGDLS, CDR2 YYNGEE. V gave up 0 bases and J gave up 1 base; unmatched junction bases: 4. This CDR3 is 16 amino acids long.

The V and J genes are TRBV27 and TRBJ1-5, with no clear D. The germline V gene has CDR1 MNHEY and CDR2 SMNVEV (reference sequence). This CDR3 contains 17 residues. The germline V and J ends were trimmed by 6 bases and 2 bases, with 20 bases remaining between them. CDR3 sequence (DNA): TGTGCCAGCAGGCAACAGACATCCAGTGAGGGCAATCAGCCCCAGCATTTT. Translated, it gives CASRQQTSSEGNQPQHF.

This clone was seen a handful of times. The chain employs TRBV5-1 and TRBJ1-5; D ambiguous. The ends were cut back, 0 bases at V and 3 bases at J, with 4 bases in the middle. This CDR3 has 13 residues. CDR1 and CDR2 (germline): SGHRS, YFSETQ. In DNA, the CDR3 is TGCGCCAGCAGCTTGGGCGCCAATCAGCCCCAGCATTTT. It translates to CASSLGANQPQHF.

This clone occurred once. The chain combines TRBV19 with TRBJ1-2; TRBD1 is a possible D gene (6 bases). The germline V gene has CDR1 LNHDA and CDR2 SQIVND (reference sequence). CDR3 length: 12 amino acids. V lost 2 bases and J 7 bases, leaving 8 bases between the germline ends. The CDR3 DNA reads TGTGCCAGTAGTATAAGGGGGTCTGGCTACACCTTC. This translates into CASSIRGSGYTF.

This clone was seen only once. The V gene is TRBV10-3, the J gene TRBJ1-3; 8 bases are a match to TRBD1. The CDR3 is made up of 12 amino acids. After removal of 8 bases from V and 7 bases from J, the junction contained 4 bases not matched to a gene. Germline-derived CDR1 and CDR2 are ENHRY and SYGVKD. The chain's CDR3 is CAIGQGVNTIYF. Here the CDR3 DNA reads TGTGCCATCGGACAGGGTGTGAACACCATATATTTT.

The chain has TRBV5-1 and TRBJ2-1; D might be TRBD2 (6 bases). CDR3 length equals 14 residues. V gave up 5 bases and J gave up 5 bases, with 14 bases separating them. The V gene's germline CDR1 is SGHRS and CDR2 YFSETQ. The CDR3, as DNA: TGCGCCAGCAGTCCCGGAGGGCGGAACAATGAGCAGTTCTTC. Amino acids: CASSPGGRNNEQFF.

V and J are TRBV10-3 and TRBJ1-5, with D unclear. V lost 4 bases to trimming and J lost 8 bases, with 9 bases between them. CDR1 and CDR2 from the germline V gene are ENHRY and SYGVKD. The CDR3 extends over 12 amino acids. The chain's CDR3 is CAISVGGEPQHF. CDR3 DNA sequence: TGTGCCATCAGTGTTGGCGGTGAGCCCCAGCATTTT.